The 9 T cell receptor beta chains in this list originate from one sample, sequenced in a study of CD8 T cells in Susac syndrome. A quantity of about 0.5 to 1 ug RNA underwent reverse transcription using random hexamers. One entry per CDR3 protein results from TCRdb running MiXCR on the immunoSEQ multiplex PCR reads. Of some 110,000 distinct CDR3 sequences in the sample, 85% to 95% were seen once. The sequencing sample was made of CD8+ T cells from PBMCs. These receptors came from a human donor with multiple sclerosis.

This clonotype was counted a few times. The CDR3 is CASSSGLYNEQFF. The CDR3 nucleotides are TGTGCCAGCAGTTCGGGACTCTACAATGAGCAGTTCTTC. This sequence joins TRBV12-3 or TRBV12-4 and TRBJ2-1; maybe TRBD2 (6 bases). V lost 4 bases to trimming and J lost 3 bases, with 7 bases between them. The CDR3 is 13 residues long.

V and J are TRBV11-2 and TRBJ2-5; 7 nucleotides align to TRBD2. In germline, CDR1 is SGHAT, CDR2 FQNNGV. This CDR3 comprises 19 residues. With 2 bases clipped from V and 5 bases from J, the junction kept 20 bases outside the gene matches. CDR3 DNA sequence: TGTGCCAGCAGCTTATGGGGGGGGAGGCATACTCCCGCCGAGGAGACCCAGTACTTC. This sequence encodes CASSLWGGRHTPAEETQYF.

A single count supports this clonotype. V gene TRBV4-1 combines with J gene TRBJ2-3, with TRBD2 matching 7 bases. Germline CDR1 reads MGHRA; CDR2 reads YSYEKL. The CDR3 loop spans 15 amino acids. With V trimmed by 4 bases and J by 2 bases, 6 bases remained unmatched. In nucleotides, the CDR3 is TGCGCCAGCAGCCTAAGACTAGCAGCCACAGATACGCAGTATTTT. The encoded protein is CASSLRLAATDTQYF.

The J gene is TRBJ1-1, the V gene TRBV19, with unresolved D. Trimming took 2 bases from V and 0 from J, leaving 7 bases between them. Germline CDR1 LNHDA, CDR2 SQIVND (reference sequence). The CDR3 totals 14 residues. The CDR3 nucleotides are TGTGCCAGTAGTATAATATCGGTGAACACTGAAGCTTTCTTT. The encoded protein is CASSIISVNTEAFF. Filled out from reference TRBV19 and TRBJ1-1, the complete variable domain reads DGGITQSPKYLFRKEGQNVTLSCEQNLNHDAMYWYRQDPGQGLRLIYYSQIVNDFQKGDIAEGYSVSREKKESFPLTVTSAQKNPTAFYLCASSIISVNTEAFFGQGTRLTVV.

The V and J genes are TRBV14 and TRBJ1-6; no clear D. V lost 4 bases and J 8 bases, leaving 15 bases between the germline ends. The CDR3 extends over 15 amino acids. Germline V CDR1 and CDR2: SGHDN, FVKESK. The CDR3 coding sequence is TGTGCCAGCAGCCTTGACCAATTGGGTGATTCACCCCTCCACTTT. Translating gives CASSLDQLGDSPLHF.

This clonotype was detected once. This chain uses TRBV20-1 with TRBJ2-5, with TRBD1 matching over 12 bases. This CDR3 is built from 18 residues. With 0 bases clipped from V and 5 bases from J, the junction kept 13 bases outside the gene matches. The germline V gene has CDR1 DFQATT and CDR2 SNEGSKA (reference sequence). The CDR3: CSARDLWSSGQGAETQYF. CDR3 bases: TGCAGTGCTAGAGATCTTTGGTCTTCGGGACAGGGGGCGGAGACCCAGTACTTC.

The rearrangement uses TRBV19 and TRBJ2-1, with D uncertain. Germline V CDR1 and CDR2: LNHDA, SQIVND (reference sequence). CDR3 length: 13 residues. Trimming took off 6 bases at V and 4 bases at J, with 10 bases between the two ends. The CDR3 loop is CASRDTGYNEQFF. CDR3 coding DNA: TGTGCCAGTAGAGATACTGGTTACAATGAGCAGTTCTTC.

The chain combines TRBV23-1 with TRBJ2-3, with 9 bases aligning to TRBD2. TRBV23-1 is given ORF status, its function remaining uncertain. V lost 4 bases, J lost 1 base, and 18 bases stayed unmatched. The CDR3 is made up of 20 amino acids. CDR3 region: CASSPSSGGGLAGRTDTQYF. CDR3 sequence (DNA): TGCGCCAGCAGTCCTTCCTCGGGGGGTGGCCTAGCGGGACGCACAGATACGCAGTATTTT.

The rearrangement links TRBV3-1 to TRBJ2-1, with D perhaps TRBD1 or TRBD2 (6 bases each). Trimming stripped 4 bases from V and 3 bases from J, with 16 bases between. Germline lookup yields CDR1 LGHDT and CDR2 YNNKEL (reference sequence). This CDR3 is 16 amino acids long. For the CDR3, the DNA is TGTGCCAGCAGCCCATCAGGAGGGGGTGACTACAATGAGCAGTTCTTC. Its protein product is CASSPSGGGDYNEQFF.